These T cell receptor beta chains were read from a single sample in a study of T-cell reconstitution after alpha-beta-depleted transplantation in children. Via MiXCR, TCRdb re-called the PCR reads, giving one row per CDR3 protein. The sample lists about 640,000 distinct CDR3 sequences; around 16% were seen once. The specimen was PBMCs from the stem cell graft donor, collected from the stem cell graft. The receptors were gathered from a human donor who donated a stem cell graft to a child with acute myeloid leukemia. CDR3s include the opening cysteine and the closing phenylalanine or tryptophan. D genes are given only for firm matches. Only part of the rows carry a size: once, few, many, or a class if the clone is expanded.

CDR3 DNA: TGTGCCAGCAGCGTACAGGTGGCACACACCTTC
CDR3 protein: CASSVQVAHTF
J gene: TRBJ1-2
V gene: TRBV7-2
clone size: many
D gene: -

CDR3 DNA: TGCAGTGCTAGTCCCTCTTCCCGTACCGGGGAGCTGTTTTTT
CDR3 protein: CSASPSSRTGELFF
J gene: TRBJ2-2
V gene: TRBV20-1
clone size: many
D gene: -

CDR3 DNA: TGTGCCAGCAGCTTAGCTGGGTTAGATCAGCCCCAGCATTTT
CDR3 protein: CASSLAGLDQPQHF
J gene: TRBJ1-5
V gene: TRBV7-2
clone size: few
D gene: -

CDR3 DNA: TGTGCCAGCAGTTTACGCAGAGGTGGCAACAATGAGCAGTTCTTC
CDR3 protein: CASSLRRGGNNEQFF
J gene: TRBJ2-1
V gene: TRBV12-3/TRBV12-4
clone size: many
D gene: -

CDR3 DNA: TGTGCCAGCAGCGAACTCAGGAACGGCTACACCTTC
CDR3 protein: CASSELRNGYTF
J gene: TRBJ1-2
V gene: TRBV7-9
clone size: few
D gene: -

CDR3 DNA: TGCAGTGCTAGAGTCCTCCTCAATCAGCCCCAGCATTTT
CDR3 protein: CSARVLLNQPQHF
J gene: TRBJ1-5
V gene: TRBV20-1
clone size: many
D gene: -

CDR3 DNA: TGTGCCAGCAGGCCCCTAGCGGGGGGGGAGACCCAGTACTTC
CDR3 protein: CASRPLAGGETQYF
J gene: TRBJ2-5
V gene: TRBV6-1
clone size: once
D gene: TRBD2

CDR3 DNA: TGCAGTGCCGAAAAGACAGGGGCGATCGCTAGCACAGATACGCAGTATTTT
CDR3 protein: CSAEKTGAIASTDTQYF
J gene: TRBJ2-3
V gene: TRBV20-1
clone size: few
D gene: TRBD1

CDR3 DNA: TGCAGTTGTATGAACACTGAAGCTTTCTTT
CDR3 protein: CSCMNTEAFF
J gene: TRBJ1-1
V gene: TRBV20-1
clone size: many
D gene: -

CDR3 DNA: TGCAGTGCTAGAGAAGGGTCGAGCAATCAGCCCCAGCATTTT
CDR3 protein: CSAREGSSNQPQHF
J gene: TRBJ1-5
V gene: TRBV20-1
clone size: many
D gene: -

CDR3 DNA: TGCGCCACCCGACCAGGGATCTCCTACAATGAGCAGTTCTTC
CDR3 protein: CATRPGISYNEQFF
J gene: TRBJ2-1
V gene: TRBV5-1
clone size: many
D gene: -

CDR3 DNA: TGTGCCAGCAGCTCCCCCCTTGATGAGTGGAGGGCCTATGGCTACACCTTC
CDR3 protein: CASSSPLDEWRAYGYTF
J gene: TRBJ1-2
V gene: TRBV7-2
clone size: few
D gene: -

CDR3 DNA: TGTGCCAGCAGCCCACCCGGCACTACCCAGTACTTC
CDR3 protein: CASSPPGTTQYF
J gene: TRBJ2-5
V gene: TRBV7-2
clone size: few
D gene: -

CDR3 DNA: TGTGCCAGCAGCTGGTCGGCAGCGAGAGGAGAGACCCAGTACTTC
CDR3 protein: CASSWSAARGETQYF
J gene: TRBJ2-5
V gene: TRBV11-3
clone size: -
D gene: -

CDR3 DNA: TGCAGTGCCGAAACGAAGGGACAGGGAGCCTACAATGAGCAGTTCTTC
CDR3 protein: CSAETKGQGAYNEQFF
J gene: TRBJ2-1
V gene: TRBV20-1
clone size: many
D gene: TRBD1

CDR3 DNA: TGTGCCAGCAGCAAAGAGCTAGCGGGGTACCACGAGCAGTACTTC
CDR3 protein: CASSKELAGYHEQYF
J gene: TRBJ2-7
V gene: TRBV21-1
clone size: many
D gene: -

CDR3 DNA: TGTGCCATCAGTGGGGAGGGGGGCTACAATGAGCAGTTCTTC
CDR3 protein: CAISGEGGYNEQFF
J gene: TRBJ2-1
V gene: TRBV10-3
clone size: few
D gene: -

CDR3 DNA: TGTGCCAGCAGTTTCACAGGGCCTTACAATGAGCAGTTCTTC
CDR3 protein: CASSFTGPYNEQFF
J gene: TRBJ2-1
V gene: TRBV12-3/TRBV12-4
clone size: many
D gene: -

CDR3 DNA: TGCGCCAGCAGCCATCCCCCCCGGTCTACCAACTACAATGAGCAGTTCTTC
CDR3 protein: CASSHPPRSTNYNEQFF
J gene: TRBJ2-1
V gene: TRBV4-1
clone size: -
D gene: -

CDR3 DNA: TGCAGTGCTAGAGAAATCCCCCTGGGGCAAGAGACCCAGTACTTC
CDR3 protein: CSAREIPLGQETQYF
J gene: TRBJ2-5
V gene: TRBV20-1
clone size: many
D gene: -

CDR3 DNA: TGTGCCAGCAGTTTAGACGGACTTAGCGGGGGAGAGACCCAGTACTTC
CDR3 protein: CASSLDGLSGGETQYF
J gene: TRBJ2-5
V gene: TRBV28
clone size: -
D gene: TRBD2

CDR3 DNA: TGTGCCAGCAGTTTATTCGGGGGGACCACCGGGGAGCTGTTTTTT
CDR3 protein: CASSLFGGTTGELFF
J gene: TRBJ2-2
V gene: TRBV27
clone size: -
D gene: TRBD2

CDR3 DNA: TGCAGTGTGACTAGCGCCGCATTCTACGAGCAGTACTTC
CDR3 protein: CSVTSAAFYEQYF
J gene: TRBJ2-7
V gene: TRBV20-1
clone size: many
D gene: TRBD2

CDR3 DNA: TGTGCCAGTAGTATGAGGGGCTTTATCACTGAAGCTTTCTTT
CDR3 protein: CASSMRGFITEAFF
J gene: TRBJ1-1
V gene: TRBV19
clone size: few
D gene: -

CDR3 DNA: TGCAGTGCGAGACCCAGGAGGGGGCGGGGGCCGAGCGACCGGCTCTACAATGAGCAGTTCTTC
CDR3 protein: CSARPRRGRGPSDRLYNEQFF
J gene: TRBJ2-1
V gene: TRBV20-1
clone size: few
D gene: -

CDR3 DNA: TGTGCCAGCAGCCCCTTGGGCGGGGAAAACGAGCAGTTCTTC
CDR3 protein: CASSPLGGENEQFF
J gene: TRBJ2-1
V gene: TRBV7-3
clone size: many
D gene: -

CDR3 DNA: TGTGCCAGCAGCTTAGTACGGGACAGGTCTTCACCCCTCCACTTT
CDR3 protein: CASSLVRDRSSPLHF
J gene: TRBJ1-6
V gene: TRBV7-2
clone size: -
D gene: TRBD1

CDR3 DNA: TGCAGTGCTGGCAGGGAGGGTTCACCCCTCCACTTT
CDR3 protein: CSAGREGSPLHF
J gene: TRBJ1-6
V gene: TRBV20-1
clone size: many
D gene: -

CDR3 DNA: TGTGCCACCAGTGTGGATGGTGTGCAGCCCCAGCATTTT
CDR3 protein: CATSVDGVQPQHF
J gene: TRBJ1-5
V gene: TRBV24-1
clone size: many
D gene: -

CDR3 DNA: TGCAGTGCTCAGGACCTAGGCACAGATACGCAGTATTTT
CDR3 protein: CSAQDLGTDTQYF
J gene: TRBJ2-3
V gene: TRBV20-1
clone size: many
D gene: -

CDR3 DNA: TGCAGTGCTAGCGGGGGTGGCGACACTGAAGCTTTCTTT
CDR3 protein: CSASGGGDTEAFF
J gene: TRBJ1-1
V gene: TRBV20-1
clone size: many
D gene: -

CDR3 DNA: TGTGCCAGCAGCTTTATTGAGACCCAGTACTTC
CDR3 protein: CASSFIETQYF
J gene: TRBJ2-5
V gene: TRBV7-2
clone size: many
D gene: -

CDR3 DNA: TGTGCCAGCAGCCAAGATAGCGGGGGGGCGCTGGAGACCCAGTACTTC
CDR3 protein: CASSQDSGGALETQYF
J gene: TRBJ2-5
V gene: TRBV3-1
clone size: -
D gene: TRBD2

CDR3 DNA: TGTGCCAGCAGCCCACCCGGGACACGGAATTCACCCCTCCACTTT
CDR3 protein: CASSPPGTRNSPLHF
J gene: TRBJ1-6
V gene: TRBV7-9
clone size: few
D gene: -

CDR3 DNA: TGTGCCAGCGCTACCCCGGGACAGAGCACAGATACGCAGTATTTT
CDR3 protein: CASATPGQSTDTQYF
J gene: TRBJ2-3
V gene: TRBV6-1
clone size: few
D gene: TRBD1

CDR3 DNA: TGCGCCAGCAGTGACCCTTGGGGGGGGAACATTCAGTACTTC
CDR3 protein: CASSDPWGGNIQYF
J gene: TRBJ2-4
V gene: TRBV10-2
clone size: few
D gene: TRBD2

CDR3 DNA: TGTGCCAGCAGTGAAAGGGCAGCCACAGATACGCAGTATTTT
CDR3 protein: CASSERAATDTQYF
J gene: TRBJ2-3
V gene: TRBV6-4
clone size: many
D gene: -

CDR3 DNA: TGTGCCAGTACTTTCTGGGCAGTGAGACGTTTGTATTTT
CDR3 protein: CASTFWAVRRLYF
J gene: TRBJ2-3
V gene: TRBV12-3/TRBV12-4
clone size: -
D gene: -

CDR3 DNA: TGTGCCACCAGTGAAGGCAGAAGTTACGAGCAGTACTTC
CDR3 protein: CATSEGRSYEQYF
J gene: TRBJ2-7
V gene: TRBV24-1
clone size: many
D gene: -

CDR3 DNA: TGTGCCAGCAGCTACCGGGACGGGTACAATGAGCAGTTCTTC
CDR3 protein: CASSYRDGYNEQFF
J gene: TRBJ2-1
V gene: TRBV12-3/TRBV12-4
clone size: few
D gene: -